Below are 19 T cell receptor beta chains sequenced from a single sample in a study of neurological immune-mediated disorders. TCRdb independently ran MiXCR on the 5' RACE reads; one entry per CDR3 protein. The table records about 71,000 distinct CDR3 sequences, roughly 10% of them present only once. Time point of the sample: longitudinal time-point 1 (baseline). The sequenced sample was PBMCs. These receptors came from a man younger than 40 in good health.

This clonotype was observed many times. This chain joins TRBV9 and TRBJ2-2; unclear D gene. The V gene lost 3 bases and the J gene lost 1 base, with 4 bases spanning the gap. This CDR3 is built from 13 residues. Germline V lookup: CDR1 SGDLS, CDR2 YYNGEE. The CDR3 is CASSAGNTGELFF. In DNA, the CDR3 is TGTGCCAGCAGCGCCGGGAACACCGGGGAGCTGTTTTTT.

In the case of this clonotype: A much larger clonotype is one base distant, so this may be a read error. Since no conserved phenylalanine or tryptophan closes the CDR3, a read error is the likely cause. The chain combines TRBV7-2 with TRBJ1-5; the D is unclear. CDR3 length equals 14 residues. Per the germline V gene, CDR1 is SGHTA and CDR2 is FQGNSA. Trimming took off 3 bases at V and 1 base at J, with 7 bases between the two ends. The CDR3 is CASSFHWSNQPQHY. DNA of the CDR3: TGTGCCAGCAGCTTCCATTGGAGCAATCAGCCCCAGCATTAT.

This clonotype was detected ten times or more. CDR3 in DNA: TGCGCCAGCAGCCAAGTCTCAGGTAATGAGCAGTTCTTC. Translated: CASSQVSGNEQFF. The V gene is TRBV4-1, the J gene TRBJ2-1; D remains ambiguous. CDR1 MGHRA and CDR2 YSYEKL come from the germline V gene. The germline V and J ends were trimmed by 1 base and 7 bases, with 8 bases remaining between them. The CDR3 is 13 residues long.

This clonotype appeared many times. The rearrangement joins TRBV20-1 to TRBJ2-3; 9 bases line up with TRBD1. The CDR3 length is 14 residues. The germline CDR1 and CDR2 sequences are DFQATT and SNEGSKA (reference sequence). J was trimmed by 6 bases and V by 6 bases; bases with no gene match: 10. The CDR3 DNA sequence: TGCAGTGCCCTACACAGGGGGCCGAAGGATACGCAGTATTTT. Amino acids: CSALHRGPKDTQYF.

The chain recombines TRBV5-1 with TRBJ2-1; 8 bases fit TRBD2. There are 15 residues in the CDR3. Germline-derived CDR1 and CDR2 are SGHRS and YFSETQ. J gave up 6 bases and V 4 bases, and 9 bases lay outside the gene matches. CDR3 bases: TGCGCCAGCAGCGGAGTTAGCGGGATTCGCAATGAGCAGTTCTTC. It is translated as CASSGVSGIRNEQFF.

With regard to this clonotype: A clone one base away is much larger, so this may be a read error. This chain joins TRBV12-3 or TRBV12-4 and TRBJ1-1; D not certain. The CDR3 spans 14 residues. V was pared by 4 bases and J by 4 bases, with 13 bases between. CDR3 coding DNA: TGTGCCAGCAGTTGTAGATCCCCCCCCACTGAAGCTTTCTTT. As protein: CASSCRSPPTEAFF.

This clonotype was counted many times. The chain is built from TRBV7-8 and TRBJ1-5; no clear D gene. CDR3 length equals 17 residues. V gave up 3 bases and J gave up 0 bases, with 15 bases separating them. Germline V CDR1 and CDR2: SGHVS, FQNEAQ. The DNA of the CDR3 is TGTGCCAGCAGCTTGTCTTTGCGATCTCTTAGCAATCAGCCCCAGCATTTT. Translation: CASSLSLRSLSNQPQHF.

CDR3 in amino acids: CASSLFGGRTDTQYF. The DNA of the CDR3 is TGTGCCAGCAGCTTGTTTGGAGGCCGCACAGATACGCAGTATTTT. This sequence joins TRBV5-6 and TRBJ2-3; possibly TRBD2 for D (5 bases). CDR1 and CDR2 from the germline V gene are SGHDT and YYEEEE. The length of the CDR3 is 15 residues. The V gene lost 1 base and the J gene lost 1 base, with 10 bases spanning the gap.

This clonotype was seen at least ten times. The V call is TRBV7-6, the J call TRBJ2-5; 7 positions agree with TRBD1. This CDR3 spans 15 amino acids. V dropped 3 bases and J dropped 3; count of bases not matched to a gene: 7. The germline V gene has CDR1 SGHVS and CDR2 FNYEAQ. In DNA form, the CDR3 reads TGTGCCAGCAGCTTGACCGGGACAGTCAAAGAGACCCAGTACTTC. Its protein product is CASSLTGTVKETQYF.

The sample holds many counts of this clonotype. The chain recombines TRBV7-8 with TRBJ2-7; 8 nucleotides match TRBD1. CDR3 length equals 15 residues. The junction had 13 bases not matched to a gene; V was cut back by 8 bases and J by 4 bases. Germline-derived CDR1 and CDR2 are SGHVS and FQNEAQ. CDR3 residues: CASSQGGQGPYEQYF. The CDR3 DNA reads TGTGCCAGCTCTCAGGGTGGACAGGGTCCGTACGAGCAGTACTTC.

This clonotype was recorded many times. The chain uses TRBV7-9 and TRBJ2-7; no clear D. The CDR3 extends over 15 amino acids. In germline, CDR1 is SEHNR, CDR2 FQNEAQ (reference sequence). Trimming left V 5 bases short and J 4 bases short, with 18 bases between. CDR3 in DNA: TGTGCCAGCAGCCCCAAAAGTTCCCTGGTTTACGAGCAGTACTTC. This sequence encodes CASSPKSSLVYEQYF. Full variable domain (missing parts from reference TRBV7-9 and TRBJ2-7): DTGVSQNPRHKITKRGQNVTFRCDPISEHNRLYWYRQTLGQGPEFLTYFQNEAQLEKSRLLSDRFSAERPKGSFSTLEIQRTEQGDSAMYLCASSPKSSLVYEQYFGPGTRLTVT.

This clonotype was counted at least ten times. The chain is built from TRBV27 and TRBJ1-1; 7 positions agree with TRBD1. This CDR3 contains 17 residues. The junction had 13 bases not matched to a gene; V was cut back by 5 bases and J by 1 base. CDR1 is MNHEY and CDR2 is SMNVEV in the germline V gene (reference sequence). CDR3 protein: CASSPQPTGAENTEAFF. In DNA form, the CDR3 reads TGTGCCAGCAGTCCCCAACCAACAGGGGCGGAGAACACTGAAGCTTTCTTT.

Many counts were recorded for this clonotype. The chain couples TRBV20-1 to TRBJ1-3; D call uncertain. This CDR3 comprises 13 residues. Trimming stripped 5 bases from V and 0 bases from J, with 8 bases between. Germline CDR1 reads DFQATT; CDR2 reads SNEGSKA (reference sequence). The CDR3 DNA reads as TGCAGTGCTTACGAGAGCTCTGGAAACACCATATATTTT. Translated, it gives CSAYESSGNTIYF.

This clonotype came up many times. This chain joins TRBV5-8 and TRBJ1-5; D unclear. V dropped 6 bases and J dropped 5 bases, with 21 bases sitting between them. CDR3 size: 16 residues. Germline CDR1 reads SGHTS; CDR2 reads YDEGEE. The CDR3: CASIPTGGFVYQPQHF. CDR3 sequence (DNA): TGTGCCAGCATCCCTACTGGAGGGTTTGTGTATCAGCCCCAGCATTTT.

This clonotype was seen many times. This rearrangement joins TRBV10-3 to TRBJ2-7; 7 nucleotides agree with TRBD2. This CDR3 spans 17 amino acids. The germline CDR1 and CDR2 sequences are ENHRY and SYGVKD. Losses at the gene ends were 0 bases for V and 1 base for J; bases not matched to a gene: 9. CDR3 sequence (DNA): TGTGCCATCAGTGAGTCGAGGGTAGCGGGCGCATCCTACGAGCAGTACTTC. Protein: CAISESRVAGASYEQYF.

This chain links TRBV28 with TRBJ1-5, with D unresolved. Trimming cost V 7 bases and J 0 bases, with 10 bases left between them. This CDR3 contains 14 residues. Looked up from germline, CDR1 is MDHEN and CDR2 is SYDVKM. The DNA for the CDR3 is TGTGCCAGCACAGGACGGTTTAGCAATCAGCCCCAGCATTTT. Protein product: CASTGRFSNQPQHF.

This clonotype showed up just a few times. The chain recombines TRBV5-1 with TRBJ2-1, with 14 bases aligning to TRBD2. Germline CDR1 is SGHRS and CDR2 is YFSETQ. This CDR3 comprises 18 residues. V lost 3 bases and J lost 7; bases outside the gene matches: 12. Written as DNA, the CDR3 is TGCGCCAGCAGCTGGGATTTCTCCGGGACTAGCGGGAGAAATGAGCAGTTCTTC. This translates into CASSWDFSGTSGRNEQFF.

The table lists this clonotype with a few counts. The chain carries TRBV28 and TRBJ2-2; D is perhaps TRBD1 (5 bases). The V and J ends lost 2 bases and 0 bases respectively, with 13 bases between them. This CDR3 is 17 amino acids long. Germline V gene sequence: CDR1 MDHEN, CDR2 SYDVKM. The CDR3 sequence: CASSLILQGTNTGELFF. CDR3 in DNA: TGTGCCAGCAGTTTAATTTTGCAGGGAACGAACACCGGGGAGCTGTTTTTT.

This clonotype was seen repeatedly, ten times or more. V is TRBV6-5 and J is TRBJ2-7, with D uncertain. The CDR3 consists of 14 residues. Between the trimmed V and J ends, which lost 5 bases and 2 bases, there was a span of 13 bases. Looked up from germline, CDR1 is MNHEY and CDR2 is SVGAGI. For the CDR3, the DNA is TGTGCCAGCAGTCGAGGATTGTCCCCCTACGAGCAGTACTTC. Protein: CASSRGLSPYEQYF.